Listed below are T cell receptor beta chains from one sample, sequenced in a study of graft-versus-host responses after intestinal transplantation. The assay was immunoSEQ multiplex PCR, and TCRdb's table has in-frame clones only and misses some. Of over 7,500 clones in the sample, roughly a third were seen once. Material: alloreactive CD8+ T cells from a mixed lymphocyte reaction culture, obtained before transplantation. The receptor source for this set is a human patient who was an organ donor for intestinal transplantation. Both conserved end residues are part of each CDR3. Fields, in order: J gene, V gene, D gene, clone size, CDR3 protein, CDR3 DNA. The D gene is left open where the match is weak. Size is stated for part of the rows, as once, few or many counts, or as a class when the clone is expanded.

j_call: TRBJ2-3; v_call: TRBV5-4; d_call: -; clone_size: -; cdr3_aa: CASSFRVRVADTQYF; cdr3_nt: TGTGCCAGCAGCTTCAGGGTTCGGGTTGCAGATACGCAGTATTTT
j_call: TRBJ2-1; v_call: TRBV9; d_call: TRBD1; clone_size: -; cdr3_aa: CASSPLRTGFNEQFF; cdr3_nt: TGTGCCAGCAGCCCCTTAAGGACAGGGTTTAATGAGCAGTTCTTC
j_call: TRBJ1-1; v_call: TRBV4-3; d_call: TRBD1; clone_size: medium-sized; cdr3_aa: CASSQDRGGGQTEAFF; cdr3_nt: TGCGCCAGCAGCCAAGATAGAGGGGGCGGTCAGACTGAAGCTTTCTTT
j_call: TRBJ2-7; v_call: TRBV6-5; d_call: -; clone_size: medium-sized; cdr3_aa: CASGAGSYEQYF; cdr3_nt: TGTGCCAGCGGAGCCGGCTCCTACGAGCAGTACTTC
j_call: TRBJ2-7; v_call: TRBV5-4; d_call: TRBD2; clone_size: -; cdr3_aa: CASSPLGLADYEQYF; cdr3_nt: TGTGCCAGCAGCCCCCTGGGGCTAGCGGACTACGAGCAGTACTTC
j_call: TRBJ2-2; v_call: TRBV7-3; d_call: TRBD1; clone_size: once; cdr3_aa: CASSQGAGELFF; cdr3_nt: TGTGCTAGCAGCCAGGGGGCCGGGGAGCTGTTTTTT
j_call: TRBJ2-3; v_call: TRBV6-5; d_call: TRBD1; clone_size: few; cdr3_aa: CASIGTGVDTQYF; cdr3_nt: TGTGCCAGCATAGGGACAGGGGTAGATACGCAGTATTTT
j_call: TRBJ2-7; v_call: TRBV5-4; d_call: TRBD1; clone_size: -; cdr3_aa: CASSPGQGAYEQYF; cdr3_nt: TGTGCCAGCAGCCCCGGACAGGGGGCCTACGAGCAGTACTTC
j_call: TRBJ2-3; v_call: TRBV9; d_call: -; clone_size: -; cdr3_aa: CASSVYGGGGTDTQYF; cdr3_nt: TGTGCCAGCAGCGTATACGGCGGAGGGGGCACAGATACGCAGTATTTT
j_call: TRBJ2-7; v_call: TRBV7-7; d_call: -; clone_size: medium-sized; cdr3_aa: CASSELGRDWEQYF; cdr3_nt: TGTGCTAGCAGCGAACTAGGGCGGGATTGGGAGCAGTACTTC
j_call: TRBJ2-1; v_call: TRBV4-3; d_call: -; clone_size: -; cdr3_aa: CASSQMEASPYNEQFF; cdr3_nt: TGCGCCAGCAGCCAGATGGAGGCCAGCCCCTACAATGAGCAGTTCTTC
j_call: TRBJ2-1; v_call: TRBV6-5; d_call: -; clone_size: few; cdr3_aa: CASSYGRGNEQFF; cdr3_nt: TGTGCCAGCAGTTATGGCAGGGGCAATGAGCAGTTCTTC
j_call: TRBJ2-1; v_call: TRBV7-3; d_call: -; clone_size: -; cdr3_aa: CASSPIESMKQFF; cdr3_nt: TGTGCCAGCAGCCCCATTGAGAGTATGAAGCAGTTCTTC
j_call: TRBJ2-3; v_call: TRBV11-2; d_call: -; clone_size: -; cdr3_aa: CASSPWRNTQYF; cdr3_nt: TGTGCCAGCAGCCCTTGGAGGAATACGCAGTATTTT
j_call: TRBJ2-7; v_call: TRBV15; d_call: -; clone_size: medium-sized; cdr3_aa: CATSPMRNSYEQYF; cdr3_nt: TGTGCCACCAGCCCGATGAGGAACTCCTACGAGCAGTACTTC
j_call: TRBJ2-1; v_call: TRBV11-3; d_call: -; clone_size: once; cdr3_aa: CASSFTGLPNNEQFF; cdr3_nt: TGTGCCAGCAGCTTCACGGGACTCCCTAACAATGAGCAGTTCTTC
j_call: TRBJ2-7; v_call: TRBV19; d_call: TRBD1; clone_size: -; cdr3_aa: CASSPGQGAYEQYF; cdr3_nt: TGTGCCAGTAGTCCGGGACAGGGGGCCTACGAGCAGTACTTC
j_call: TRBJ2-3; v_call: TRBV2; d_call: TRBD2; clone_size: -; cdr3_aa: CARGGASGGWDTQYF; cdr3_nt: TGTGCCAGAGGGGGGGCTAGCGGGGGGTGGGATACGCAGTATTTT
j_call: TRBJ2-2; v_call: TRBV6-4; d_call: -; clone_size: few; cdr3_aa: CASSARAGDTGELFF; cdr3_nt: TGTGCCAGCAGTGCCAGGGCTGGTGACACCGGGGAGCTGTTTTTT
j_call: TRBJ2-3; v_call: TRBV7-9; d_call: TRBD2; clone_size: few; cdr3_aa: CASSNPLAGGPIGDTQYF; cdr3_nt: TGTGCCAGCAGCAACCCCCTAGCGGGGGGCCCGATTGGAGATACGCAGTATTTT
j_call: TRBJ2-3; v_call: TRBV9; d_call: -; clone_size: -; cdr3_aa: CASSVGVRHTDTQYF; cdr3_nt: TGTGCCAGCAGCGTCGGGGTCCGGCACACAGATACGCAGTATTTT
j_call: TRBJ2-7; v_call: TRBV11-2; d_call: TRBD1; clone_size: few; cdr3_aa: CASSIPGQNYEQYF; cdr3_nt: TGTGCCAGCAGCATTCCGGGACAGAATTACGAGCAGTACTTC